The TCR beta chain under discussion was sequenced for a study of T-cell memory formation after mild COVID-19. Germline V gene sequence: CDR1 SGHRS, CDR2 YFSETQ. The V and J ends lost 4 bases and 3 bases, in that order; junction bases with no gene match: 6. This CDR3 region has 16 residues. The 5'RACE method, run with constant-segment primers, produced TCR alpha and TCR beta cDNA libraries (carrying sample barcodes and UMIs). One entry per CDR3 protein results from TCRdb running MiXCR on the 5' RACE reads. The top ten hold roughly 2.4% of the sample, which has about 190,000 distinct CDR3 sequences, around 17% seen once.

This receptor was identified in an adult woman who had mild COVID-19 (a few samples of this study predate the infection). Cell type and time point are not known. Sequenced: PBMCs or a T cell subset sorted from them (not recorded which). The V and J genes are TRBV5-1 and TRBJ2-1; TRBD1 agrees at 11 bases. The CDR3 nucleotides read TGCGCCAGCAGCGCCGGACAGGGGGCCGGCTACAATGAGCAGTTCTTC. This codes for CASSAGQGAGYNEQFF.